This T cell receptor beta chain was captured by sequencing in a study of T cells after yellow fever vaccination. Overall study: Researchers used SMART-Seq v4 Ultra Low Input to prepare fractions that had low cell numbers.

Study-level results: Most primary-vaccination clones recurred post-booster (roughly 96% CD4, over 70% CD8).

This clonotype appeared many times. Its matching antigen is unknown. In germline, CDR1 is MNHEY, CDR2 SVGEGT. J gave up 8 bases and V 6 bases, and 6 bases lay outside the gene matches. CDR3 length: 13 residues. Universal primer sites and UMIs were introduced during 5'RACE template-switching synthesis of TCR cDNA. In TCRdb, the 5' RACE reads were re-called with MiXCR into one record per CDR3 protein. The sample holds 300,000 to 350,000 distinct CDR3 sequences, about 4.5% seen once. Material: PBMCs, obtained 15 days after the yellow fever booster vaccination. This receptor was taken from a man aged 18 to 35 who received the YFV17D yellow fever vaccine. This chain uses TRBV6-2 or TRBV6-3 with TRBJ1-2; 10 positions agree with TRBD1. DNA of the CDR3: TGTGCCAGCAGCGACAGGGGGCTAGAAGGCTACACCTTC. Protein: CASSDRGLEGYTF.